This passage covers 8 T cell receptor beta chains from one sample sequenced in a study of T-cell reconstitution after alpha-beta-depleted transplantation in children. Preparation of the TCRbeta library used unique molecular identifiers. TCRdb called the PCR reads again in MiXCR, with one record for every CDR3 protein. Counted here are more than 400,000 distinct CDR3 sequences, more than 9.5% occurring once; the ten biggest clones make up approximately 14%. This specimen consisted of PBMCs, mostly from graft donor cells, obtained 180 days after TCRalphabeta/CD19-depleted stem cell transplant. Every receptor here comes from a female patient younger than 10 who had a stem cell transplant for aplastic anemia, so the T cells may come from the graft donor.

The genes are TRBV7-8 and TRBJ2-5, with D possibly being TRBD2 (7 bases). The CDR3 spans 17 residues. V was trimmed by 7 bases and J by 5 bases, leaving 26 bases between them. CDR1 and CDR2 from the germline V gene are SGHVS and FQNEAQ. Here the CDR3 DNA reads TGTGCCAGCACCCTTGGGGCCGGAGGCAGGGGAGGGGAGACCCAGTACTTC. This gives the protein CASTLGAGGRGGETQYF.

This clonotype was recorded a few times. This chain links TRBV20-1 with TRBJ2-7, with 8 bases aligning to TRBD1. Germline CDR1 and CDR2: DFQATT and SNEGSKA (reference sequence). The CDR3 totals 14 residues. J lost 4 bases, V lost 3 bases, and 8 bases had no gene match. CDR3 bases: TGCAGTGCTAGGCGGACAGGGAGACGGTACGAGCAGTACTTC. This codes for CSARRTGRRYEQYF.

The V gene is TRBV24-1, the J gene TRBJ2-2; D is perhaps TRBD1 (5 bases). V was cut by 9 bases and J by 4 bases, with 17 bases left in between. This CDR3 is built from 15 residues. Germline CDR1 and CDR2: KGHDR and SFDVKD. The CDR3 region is CATSDRLEITGELFF. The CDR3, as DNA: TGTGCCACCTCCGACAGACTCGAGATCACCGGGGAGCTGTTTTTT.

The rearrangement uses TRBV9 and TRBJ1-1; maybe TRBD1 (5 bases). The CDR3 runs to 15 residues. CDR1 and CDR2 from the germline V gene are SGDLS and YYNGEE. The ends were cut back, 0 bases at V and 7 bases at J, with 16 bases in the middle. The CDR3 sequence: CASSVEPGPEYEAFF. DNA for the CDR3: TGTGCCAGCAGCGTAGAACCGGGACCGGAGTATGAAGCTTTCTTT.

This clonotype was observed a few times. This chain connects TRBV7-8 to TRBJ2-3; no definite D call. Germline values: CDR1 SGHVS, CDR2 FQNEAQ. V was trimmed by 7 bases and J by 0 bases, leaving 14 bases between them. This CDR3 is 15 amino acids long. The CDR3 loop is CASTPSYSSTDTQYF. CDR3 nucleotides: TGTGCCAGCACCCCCTCGTATTCTAGCACAGATACGCAGTATTTT.

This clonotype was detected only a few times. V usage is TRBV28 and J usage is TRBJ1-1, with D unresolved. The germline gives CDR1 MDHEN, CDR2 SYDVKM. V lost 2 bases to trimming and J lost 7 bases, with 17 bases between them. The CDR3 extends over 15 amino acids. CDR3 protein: CASSLQSPEWDEAFF. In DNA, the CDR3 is TGTGCCAGCAGTTTACAGTCCCCTGAATGGGATGAAGCTTTCTTT.

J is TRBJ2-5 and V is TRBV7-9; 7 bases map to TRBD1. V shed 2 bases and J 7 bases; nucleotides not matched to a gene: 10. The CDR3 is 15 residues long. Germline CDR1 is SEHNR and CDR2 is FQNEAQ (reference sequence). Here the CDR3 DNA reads TGTGCCAGCAGCTTAACGAGACAGGGAGTATGGACCCAGTACTTC. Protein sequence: CASSLTRQGVWTQYF.

CDR3 DNA sequence: TGTGCCAGCAACCATGGTGCAGATACGCAGTATTTT. This encodes CASNHGADTQYF. This rearrangement joins TRBV12-3 or TRBV12-4 to TRBJ2-3; D is ambiguous. Trimming removed 7 bases at V and 4 bases at J, with 9 bases between. This CDR3 is built from 12 residues.